This TCR beta chain was found in a study of T cells after yellow fever vaccination. Study-level findings and limits: Peaking on day 5 versus 15, the secondary response was faster but weaker. Post-booster repertoires contained most primary-vaccination clones again (approximately 97% CD4, 85% to 90% CD8). Researchers cautioned that FACS-sorted repertoires could harbor abundant clonotypes contaminating from the bulk population.

Note on this clonotype: The antigen remains unidentified.

A 5'RACE template-switching step, the method used to make TCR cDNA, added a universal primer site and UMIs. MiXCR was run by TCRdb on the 5' RACE reads, yielding one entry per CDR3 protein. The repertoire includes approximately 160,000 distinct CDR3 sequences, approximately 10% of them detected once, and roughly a third sits in the top ten. This sequence originates from a man between 18 and 35 years old who received the YFV17D yellow fever vaccine. The specimen was CD8+ T cells sorted from PBMCs, collected 45 days after the yellow fever booster vaccination.

The CDR3 nucleotides read TGTGCCAGCAGTCGGCCGACAGGGGGAACAGATACGCAGTATTTT. Protein: CASSRPTGGTDTQYF. The chain is built from TRBV6-5 and TRBJ2-3; TRBD1 aligns across 9 bases. The CDR3 runs to 15 residues. Trimming removed 5 bases from V and 3 bases from J; junction bases left unmatched: 6. Germline V gives CDR1 MNHEY, CDR2 SVGAGI.